The 26 T cell receptor beta chains given below trace back to one sample, sequenced in a study of blood T cell repertoires in COVID-19. Repertoires were generated with immunoSEQ multiplex PCR, while TCRdb's copy carries only in-frame clones and drops some. The sample contains about 230,000 clones, approximately 90% of which appear only once. The sample taken for sequencing was peripheral blood. These receptors were collected from a man in his fifties or sixties with COVID-19, enrolled during active disease.

Remarks on this clone: The same CDR3 arises from other DNA sequences in this sample as well. The chain carries TRBV30 and TRBJ2-1; 7 bases map to TRBD2. Germline CDR1 GTSNPN, CDR2 SVGIG (reference sequence). CDR3 length equals 11 residues. Trimming took 5 bases from V and 10 from J; bases not matched to a gene: 5. In DNA form, the CDR3 reads TGTGCCTGGCGGGGGGTCGGAGAGCAGTTCTTC. Protein: CAWRGVGEQFF.

The gene calls are TRBV30 and TRBJ1-1; weak D call: TRBD1 (5 bases). The germline V gene has CDR1 GTSNPN and CDR2 SVGIG (reference sequence). This CDR3 spans 14 amino acids. Deletions cut 2 bases from V and 6 bases from J, with 16 bases between. CDR3 coding DNA: TGTGCCTGGAGTAAAGACAGATTGGTCGCTGAAGCTTTCTTT. Protein product: CAWSKDRLVAEAFF.

This clone has only a few counts. V gene TRBV2 combines with J gene TRBJ2-7; 10 bases fit TRBD1. The CDR3 covers 13 residues. CDR1 is SNHLY, CDR2 FYNNEI, per germline. Trimming took 7 bases from V and 4 from J; bases not matched to a gene: 4. CDR3 loop: CASIRDRGYEQYF. The CDR3, as DNA: TGTGCCAGCATCCGGGACAGGGGATACGAGCAGTACTTC.

The chain couples TRBV10-3 to TRBJ1-3; 8 bases are shared with TRBD1. V shed 3 bases, J shed 8 bases, and the junction held 9 bases outside the gene matches. This CDR3 comprises 15 residues. The V gene's germline CDR1 is ENHRY and CDR2 SYGVKD. CDR3 nucleotide sequence: TGTGCCATCAGTGACAGGCAGGGGGCTTTAGACACCATATATTTT. Amino acid sequence: CAISDRQGALDTIYF.

The chain recombines TRBV30 with TRBJ1-2; the D gene is possibly TRBD1 (5 bases). The germline gives CDR1 GTSNPN, CDR2 SVGIG (reference sequence). Trimming took off 2 bases at V and 4 bases at J, with 17 bases between the two ends. The CDR3 sequence is 15 residues long. CDR3 protein: CAWSPLGGGPYGYTF. CDR3 in DNA: TGTGCCTGGAGTCCCCTCGGGGGAGGGCCCTATGGCTACACCTTC.

The V gene is TRBV27, the J gene TRBJ1-2, with D perhaps TRBD1 (5 bases). The germline V gene has CDR1 MNHEY and CDR2 SMNVEV (reference sequence). Trimming took off 0 bases at V and 3 bases at J, with 8 bases between the two ends. The CDR3 extends over 14 amino acids. The CDR3 nucleotides are TGTGCCAGCAGTTTATCCGACAGTCACTATGGCTACACCTTC. Its protein product is CASSLSDSHYGYTF.

The chain has TRBV11-1 and TRBJ2-3; 11 bases map to TRBD2. The V segment lost 0 bases and the J segment 4 bases; nucleotides outside the gene matches: 3. The CDR3 length is 16 residues. Germline values: CDR1 SGHAT, CDR2 FQDESV (reference sequence). The CDR3 region has the DNA TGTGCCAGCAGCTTAGCTAGCGGGGGGGCCGCAGATACGCAGTATTTT. Translation gives CASSLASGGAADTQYF.

The CDR3 DNA follows: TGTGCCAGCAGTCTCCTCGGGGGAAACACTGAAGCTTTCTTT. Translating it yields CASSLLGGNTEAFF. J is TRBJ1-1 and V is TRBV28; D is perhaps TRBD1 (5 bases). The CDR3 sequence is 14 residues long. V was pared by 5 bases and J by 2 bases, with 12 bases between. Per the germline V gene, CDR1 is MDHEN and CDR2 is SYDVKM.

The chain is built from TRBV10-2 and TRBJ1-1; 8 bases are shared with TRBD1. J was trimmed by 1 base and V by 7 bases; bases with no gene match: 8. There are 15 residues in the CDR3. From germline, CDR1 is WSHSY and CDR2 SAAADI. The DNA for the CDR3 is TGCGCCAGCAATATACCGGGACAGGCGAACACTGAAGCTTTCTTT. Encoded protein: CASNIPGQANTEAFF.

The CDR3, as DNA: TGTGCCAGCAGTCTAACTAGCGGGGGGGCCGTGACCGGGGAGCTGTTTTTT. Its protein is CASSLTSGGAVTGELFF. This chain links TRBV6-6 with TRBJ2-2; TRBD2 matches 13 bases. V was clipped by 5 bases and J by 5 bases; unmatched bases: 8. This CDR3 is 17 amino acids long. CDR1 is MNHNY, CDR2 SVGAGI, per germline (reference sequence).

The V call is TRBV6-2 or TRBV6-3, the J call TRBJ2-6, with D tentatively TRBD1 (6 bases). Per the germline V gene, CDR1 is MNHEY and CDR2 is SVGEGT. Trimming pared 0 bases from V and 2 bases from J, leaving 20 bases between. This CDR3 region has 20 residues. CDR3 DNA: TGTGCCAGCAGTTACTCTTTATGGTCGGATGGGGGCCCTGGGGCCAACGTCCTGACTTTC. Translation: CASSYSLWSDGGPGANVLTF.

In its sample, this clone was seen once. The chain carries TRBV7-2 and TRBJ2-4; D is possibly TRBD2 (5 bases). Germline-derived CDR1 and CDR2 are SGHTA and FQGNSA. Trimming removed 7 bases from V and 3 bases from J, with 22 bases in between. The CDR3 spans 17 residues. The CDR3 nucleotides are TGTGCCAGCACCTTTAGGGCTAGCCCTCTAGGCAAAAACATTCAGTACTTC. It encodes CASTFRASPLGKNIQYF.

The chain joins TRBV7-6 to TRBJ2-2; 9 bases line up with TRBD1. This CDR3 spans 19 amino acids. V trimming: 5 bases; J trimming: 4 bases; junction bases outside the gene matches: 17. Germline-derived CDR1 and CDR2 are SGHVS and FNYEAQ. DNA for the CDR3: TGTGCCAGCAGCCCCAAAGAGGGGGGACAGGGATTAATCACCGGGGAGCTGTTTTTT. Protein: CASSPKEGGQGLITGELFF. The full variable domain, in which reference TRBV7-6 and TRBJ2-2 provide the parts outside the CDR3, is GAGVSQSPRYKVTKRGQDVALRCDPISGHVSLYWYRQALGQGPEFLTYFNYEAQQDKSGLPNDRFSAERPEGSISTLTIQRTEQRDSAMYRCASSPKEGGQGLITGELFFGEGSRLTVL.

The chain carries TRBV29-1 and TRBJ1-2, with unresolved D. CDR3 length equals 13 residues. Germline V gene data show CDR1 as SQVTM and CDR2 as ANQGSEA. Trimming took off 4 bases at V and 0 bases at J, with 9 bases between the two ends. Written as DNA, the CDR3 is TGCAGCGTTGGAGAACAGCCTAACTATGGCTACACCTTC. It encodes CSVGEQPNYGYTF.

The chain recombines TRBV3-1 (or the pseudogene TRBV3-2) with TRBJ2-5, with a tentative D call TRBD1 (6 bases). V lost 4 bases, J lost 4 bases, and 13 bases lay in between. The CDR3 runs to 14 residues. Germline CDR1 is LGHDT and CDR2 is YNNKEL (reference sequence). CDR3 DNA: TGTGCCAGCAGCCGACAGGCGAGCGGAGAGACCCAGTACTTC. Translating gives CASSRQASGETQYF.

Here the CDR3 DNA reads TGTGCCAGCAGGCCTGGGACACCGCAGGAGACCCAGTACTTC. It encodes CASRPGTPQETQYF. The chain is built from TRBV7-2 and TRBJ2-5; TRBD1 might be the D (6 bases). V dropped 6 bases and J dropped 5 bases, with 16 bases sitting between them. CDR3 length: 14 amino acids. Germline V gene data show CDR1 as SGHTA and CDR2 as FQGNSA.

The V gene is TRBV6-1, the J gene TRBJ2-3; 9 nucleotides match TRBD2. This CDR3 spans 19 amino acids. Trimming removed 4 bases from V and 4 bases from J; junction bases left unmatched: 18. The V gene's germline CDR1 is MNHNS and CDR2 SASEGT. CDR3 amino acids: CASSVLASRGGVAADTQYF. As DNA, the CDR3 is TGTGCCAGCAGTGTTCTGGCGTCGCGGGGGGGCGTGGCCGCAGATACGCAGTATTTT.

This chain connects TRBV28 to TRBJ2-7, with 8 bases lining up with TRBD1. This CDR3 region has 14 residues. Germline values: CDR1 MDHEN, CDR2 SYDVKM. J gave up 4 bases and V 6 bases, and 8 bases lay outside the gene matches. CDR3 sequence (DNA): TGTGCCAGCAGGCCGACAGGGGAGAGGTACGAGCAGTACTTC. This sequence encodes CASRPTGERYEQYF.

The chain recombines TRBV18 with TRBJ2-2; 10 bases agree with TRBD2. J gave up 6 bases and V 2 bases, and 12 bases lay outside the gene matches. This CDR3 is 18 amino acids long. CDR1 and CDR2 from the germline V gene are KGHSH and LQKENI. CDR3 nucleotides: TGTGCCAGCTCACCAAGTGGCCTAGCGGGAGTTTTACCCGGGGAGCTGTTTTTT. It encodes CASSPSGLAGVLPGELFF.

This clone was counted between two and nine times. The chain has TRBV7-2 and TRBJ1-2; the D gene is possibly TRBD1 (6 bases). CDR1 SGHTA and CDR2 FQGNSA come from the germline V gene. Trimming shortened V by 3 bases and J by 1 base, and 12 bases separated the two germline ends. The CDR3 is made up of 15 amino acids. The CDR3 DNA follows: TGTGCCAGCAGCTTTACGGGACAAGATAACTATGGCTACACCTTC. Translating it yields CASSFTGQDNYGYTF.

The chain is built from TRBV19 and TRBJ2-1; D might be TRBD1 (7 bases). V dropped 10 bases and J dropped 3 bases, with 22 bases sitting between them. The CDR3 is 16 residues long. The V gene's germline CDR1 is LNHDA and CDR2 SQIVND (reference sequence). CDR3 sequence: CATSHPGDSNYNEQFF. For the CDR3, the DNA is TGTGCCACCTCCCACCCGGGGGACAGCAACTACAATGAGCAGTTCTTC.

This clone appeared a few times. The chain joins TRBV7-9 to TRBJ1-5; the match to TRBD1 covers 7 bases. The J segment lost 4 bases and the V segment lost 5 bases, leaving 5 bases of the junction unmatched. This CDR3 is built from 14 residues. Per germline, CDR1 SEHNR and CDR2 FQNEAQ (reference sequence). CDR3 bases: TGTGCCAGCAGCCCACCGGGACAGAATCAGCCCCAGCATTTT. Translated, it gives CASSPPGQNQPQHF.

V usage is TRBV28 and J usage is TRBJ2-1; D is perhaps TRBD2 (5 bases). This CDR3 comprises 11 residues. The ends were cut back, 5 bases at V and 9 bases at J, with 8 bases in the middle. Germline V gene data show CDR1 as MDHEN and CDR2 as SYDVKM. CDR3 sequence: CASSISGEQFF. The CDR3 region has the DNA TGTGCCAGCAGTATCAGCGGTGAGCAGTTCTTC.

CDR3 protein: CASSPRAQGEGNTIYF. The CDR3 bases are TGTGCCAGCTCACCACGGGCTCAGGGGGAAGGAAACACCATATATTTT. J is TRBJ1-3 and V is TRBV18; 7 nucleotides match TRBD1. After removal of 1 base from V and 4 bases from J, the junction contained 7 bases not matched to a gene. Germline CDR1 reads KGHSH; CDR2 reads LQKENI. This CDR3 comprises 16 residues.

The chain uses TRBV28 and TRBJ1-2; TRBD1 might be the D (6 bases). Trimming removed 5 bases from V and 4 bases from J, with 14 bases in between. This CDR3 is 14 amino acids long. Germline V gene data show CDR1 as MDHEN and CDR2 as SYDVKM. For the CDR3, the DNA is TGTGCCAGCAGTGCCGGGGGGGCCGCCTATGGCTACACCTTC. As protein: CASSAGGAAYGYTF.

V is TRBV6-4 and J is TRBJ2-1, with a tentative D call TRBD2 (6 bases). The germline V gene has CDR1 MRHNA and CDR2 SNTAGT. The CDR3 is 14 amino acids. V was pared by 5 bases and J by 6 bases, with 14 bases between. The CDR3: CASSLNGGSNEQFF. In nucleotides, the CDR3 is TGTGCCAGCAGTCTGAACGGAGGGTCCAATGAGCAGTTCTTC.